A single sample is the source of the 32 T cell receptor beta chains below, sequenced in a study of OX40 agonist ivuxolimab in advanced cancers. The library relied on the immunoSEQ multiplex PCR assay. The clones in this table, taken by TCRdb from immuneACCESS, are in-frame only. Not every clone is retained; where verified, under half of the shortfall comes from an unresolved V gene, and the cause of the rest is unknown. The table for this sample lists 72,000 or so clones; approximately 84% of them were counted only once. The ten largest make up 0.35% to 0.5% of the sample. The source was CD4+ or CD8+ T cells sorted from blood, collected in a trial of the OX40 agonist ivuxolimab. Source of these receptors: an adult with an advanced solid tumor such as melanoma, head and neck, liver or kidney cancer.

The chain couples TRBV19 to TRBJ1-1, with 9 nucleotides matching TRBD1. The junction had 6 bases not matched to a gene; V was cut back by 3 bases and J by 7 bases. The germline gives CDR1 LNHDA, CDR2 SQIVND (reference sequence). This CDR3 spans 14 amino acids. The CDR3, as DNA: TGTGCCAGTAGTATTCTGGGACAGGGAATTGAAGCTTTCTTT. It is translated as CASSILGQGIEAFF. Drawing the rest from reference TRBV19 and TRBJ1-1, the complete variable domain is DGGITQSPKYLFRKEGQNVTLSCEQNLNHDAMYWYRQDPGQGLRLIYYSQIVNDFQKGDIAEGYSVSREKKESFPLTVTSAQKNPTAFYLCASSILGQGIEAFFGQGTRLTVV.

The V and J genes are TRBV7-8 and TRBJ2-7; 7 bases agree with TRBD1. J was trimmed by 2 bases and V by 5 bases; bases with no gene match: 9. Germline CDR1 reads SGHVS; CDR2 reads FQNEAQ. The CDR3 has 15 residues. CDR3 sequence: CASSPTGKATYEQYV. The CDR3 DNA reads TGTGCCAGCAGCCCGACAGGGAAGGCGACCTACGAGCAGTACGTC.

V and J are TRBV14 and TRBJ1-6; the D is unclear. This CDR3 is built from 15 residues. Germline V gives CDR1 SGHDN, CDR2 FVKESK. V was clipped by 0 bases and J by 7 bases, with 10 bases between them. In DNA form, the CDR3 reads TGTGCCAGCAGCCAAGAAGCATTAGCGAATTCACCCCTCCACTTT. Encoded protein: CASSQEALANSPLHF.

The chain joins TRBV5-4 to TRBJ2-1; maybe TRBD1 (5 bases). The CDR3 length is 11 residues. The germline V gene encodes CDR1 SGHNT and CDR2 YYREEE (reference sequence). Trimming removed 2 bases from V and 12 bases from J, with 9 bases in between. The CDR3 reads CASSFWGGQFF. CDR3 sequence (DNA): TGTGCCAGCAGCTTTTGGGGCGGGCAGTTCTTC.

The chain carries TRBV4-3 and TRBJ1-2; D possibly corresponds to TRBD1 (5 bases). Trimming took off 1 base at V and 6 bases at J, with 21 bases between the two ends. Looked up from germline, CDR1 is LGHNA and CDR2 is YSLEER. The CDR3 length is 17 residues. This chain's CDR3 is CASSQVFSLWGGNGYTF. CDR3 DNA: TGCGCCAGCAGCCAAGTCTTTTCGCTTTGGGGGGGGAATGGCTACACCTTC.

CDR3 DNA sequence: TGTGCCAGCGGAGACTCGGGCAATCAGCCCCAGCATTTT. This translates into CASGDSGNQPQHF. This chain connects TRBV6-1 to TRBJ1-5, with unresolved D. The CDR3 consists of 13 residues. The germline V gene encodes CDR1 MNHNS and CDR2 SASEGT. Trimming removed 8 bases from V and 2 bases from J, with 10 bases in between.

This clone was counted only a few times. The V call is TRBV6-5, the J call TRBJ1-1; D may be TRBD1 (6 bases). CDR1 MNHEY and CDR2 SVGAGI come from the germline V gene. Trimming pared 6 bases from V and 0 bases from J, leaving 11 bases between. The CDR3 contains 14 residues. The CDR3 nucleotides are TGTGCCAGCAGGAAACAGGGTTTGAACACTGAAGCTTTCTTT. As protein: CASRKQGLNTEAFF.

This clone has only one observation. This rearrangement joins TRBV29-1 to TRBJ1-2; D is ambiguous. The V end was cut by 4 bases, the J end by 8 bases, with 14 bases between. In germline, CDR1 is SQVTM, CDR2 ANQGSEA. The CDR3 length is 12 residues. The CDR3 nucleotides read TGCAGCGTTGTTCGAGATGGGTGGGGCTACACCTTC. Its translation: CSVVRDGWGYTF.

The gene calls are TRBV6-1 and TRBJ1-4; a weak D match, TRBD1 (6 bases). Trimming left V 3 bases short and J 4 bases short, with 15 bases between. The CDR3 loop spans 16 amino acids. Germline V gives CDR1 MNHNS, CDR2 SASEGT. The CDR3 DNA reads TGTGCCAGCAGTGACGGGACAAAGCTTTATAATGAAAAACTGTTTTTT. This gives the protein CASSDGTKLYNEKLFF.

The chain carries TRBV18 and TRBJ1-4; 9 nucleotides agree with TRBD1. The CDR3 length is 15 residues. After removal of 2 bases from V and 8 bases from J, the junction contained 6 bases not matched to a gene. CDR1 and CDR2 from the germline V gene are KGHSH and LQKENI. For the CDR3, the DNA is TGTGCCAGCTCACCAGGCCGGGACAGGGACGAAAAACTGTTTTTT. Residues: CASSPGRDRDEKLFF.

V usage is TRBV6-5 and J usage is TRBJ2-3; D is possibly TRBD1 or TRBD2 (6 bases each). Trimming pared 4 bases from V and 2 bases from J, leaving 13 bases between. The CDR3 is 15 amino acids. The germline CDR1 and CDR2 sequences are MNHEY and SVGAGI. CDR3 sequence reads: CASSSRGRNTDTQYF. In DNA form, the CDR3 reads TGTGCCAGCAGTTCCCGGGGGCGTAACACAGATACGCAGTATTTT.

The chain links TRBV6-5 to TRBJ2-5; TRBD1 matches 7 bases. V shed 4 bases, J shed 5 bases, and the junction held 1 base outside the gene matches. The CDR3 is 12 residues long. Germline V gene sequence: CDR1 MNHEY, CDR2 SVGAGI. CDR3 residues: CASSWTGETQYF. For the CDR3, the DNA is TGTGCCAGCAGTTGGACAGGCGAGACCCAGTACTTC.

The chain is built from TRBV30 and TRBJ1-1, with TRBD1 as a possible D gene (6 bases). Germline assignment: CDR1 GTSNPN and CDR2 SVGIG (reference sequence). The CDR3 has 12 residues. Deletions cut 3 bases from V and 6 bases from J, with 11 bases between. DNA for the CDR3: TGTGCCTGGAGCCCCGGGACACCTGAAGCTTTCTTT. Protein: CAWSPGTPEAFF.

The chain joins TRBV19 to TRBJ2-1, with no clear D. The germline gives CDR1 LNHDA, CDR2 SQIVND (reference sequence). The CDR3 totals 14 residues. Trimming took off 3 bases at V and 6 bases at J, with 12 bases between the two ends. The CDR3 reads CASSISESSNEQFF. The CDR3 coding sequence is TGTGCCAGTAGTATCAGTGAGTCTTCCAATGAGCAGTTCTTC.

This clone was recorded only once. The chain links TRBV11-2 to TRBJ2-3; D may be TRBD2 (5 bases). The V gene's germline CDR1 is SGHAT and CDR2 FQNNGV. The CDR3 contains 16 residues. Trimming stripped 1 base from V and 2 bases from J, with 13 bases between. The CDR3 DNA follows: TGTGCCAGCAGCTTAGTTGGCGGGCCTACCACAGATACGCAGTATTTT. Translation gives CASSLVGGPTTDTQYF. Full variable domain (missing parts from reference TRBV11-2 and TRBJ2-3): EAGVAQSPRYKIIEKRQSVAFWCNPISGHATLYWYQQILGQGPKLLIQFQNNGVVDDSQLPKDRFSAERLKGVDSTLKIQPAKLEDSAVYLCASSLVGGPTTDTQYFGPGTRLTVL.

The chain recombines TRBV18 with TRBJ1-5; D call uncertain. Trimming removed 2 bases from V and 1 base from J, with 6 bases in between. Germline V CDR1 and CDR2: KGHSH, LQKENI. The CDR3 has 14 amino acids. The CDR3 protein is CASSPDTSNQPQHF. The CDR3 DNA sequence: TGTGCCAGCTCACCAGACACGAGCAATCAGCCCCAGCATTTT.

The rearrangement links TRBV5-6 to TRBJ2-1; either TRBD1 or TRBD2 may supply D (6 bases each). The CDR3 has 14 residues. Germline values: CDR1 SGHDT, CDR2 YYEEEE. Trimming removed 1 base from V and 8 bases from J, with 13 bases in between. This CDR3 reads CASSLWGAPHEQFF. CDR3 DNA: TGTGCCAGCAGCTTGTGGGGGGCGCCCCATGAGCAGTTCTTC.

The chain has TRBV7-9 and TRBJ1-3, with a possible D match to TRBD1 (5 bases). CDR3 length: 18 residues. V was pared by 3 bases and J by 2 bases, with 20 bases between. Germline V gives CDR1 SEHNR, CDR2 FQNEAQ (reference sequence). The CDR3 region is CASSFRNLGAGAGNTIYF. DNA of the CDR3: TGTGCCAGCAGCTTCCGAAACCTAGGGGCCGGCGCTGGAAACACCATATATTTT.

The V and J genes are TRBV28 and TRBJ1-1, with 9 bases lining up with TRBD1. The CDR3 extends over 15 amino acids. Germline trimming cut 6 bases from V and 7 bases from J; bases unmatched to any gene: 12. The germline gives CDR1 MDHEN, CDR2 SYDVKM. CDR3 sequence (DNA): TGTGCCAGCAGACCTACTGGGACAGGGACGAGTGAAGCTTTCTTT. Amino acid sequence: CASRPTGTGTSEAFF. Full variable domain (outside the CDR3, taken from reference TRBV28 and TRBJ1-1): DVKVTQSSRYLVKRTGEKVFLECVQDMDHENMFWYRQDPGLGLRLIYFSYDVKMKEKGDIPEGYSVSREKKERFSLILESASTNQTSMYLCASRPTGTGTSEAFFGQGTRLTVV.

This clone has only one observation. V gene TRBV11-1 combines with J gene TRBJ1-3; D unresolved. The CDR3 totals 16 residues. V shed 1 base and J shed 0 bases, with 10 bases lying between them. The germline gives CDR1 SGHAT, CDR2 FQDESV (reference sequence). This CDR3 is CASSLGGASSGNTIYF. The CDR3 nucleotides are TGTGCCAGCAGCTTAGGTGGAGCCTCCTCTGGAAACACCATATATTTT.

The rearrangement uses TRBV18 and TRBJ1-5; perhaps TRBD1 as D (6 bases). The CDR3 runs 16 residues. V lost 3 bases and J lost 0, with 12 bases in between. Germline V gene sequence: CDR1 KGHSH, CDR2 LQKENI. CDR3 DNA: TGTGCCAGCTCACCCGGAGGACAGTATAGCAATCAGCCCCAGCATTTT. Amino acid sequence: CASSPGGQYSNQPQHF.

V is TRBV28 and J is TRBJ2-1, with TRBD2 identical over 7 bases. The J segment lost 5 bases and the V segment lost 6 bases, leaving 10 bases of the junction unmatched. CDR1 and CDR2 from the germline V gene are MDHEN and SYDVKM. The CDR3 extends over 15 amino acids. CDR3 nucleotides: TGTGCCAGCAGCTTCGGGGGGTCTACGCACAATGAGCAGTTCTTC. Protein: CASSFGGSTHNEQFF.

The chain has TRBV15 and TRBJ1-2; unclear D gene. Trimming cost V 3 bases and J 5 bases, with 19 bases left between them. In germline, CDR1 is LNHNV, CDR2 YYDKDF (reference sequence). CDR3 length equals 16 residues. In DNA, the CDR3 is TGTGCCACCAGCAGCCCCAAAGAGGCCTTTATTTATGGCTACACCTTC. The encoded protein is CATSSPKEAFIYGYTF.

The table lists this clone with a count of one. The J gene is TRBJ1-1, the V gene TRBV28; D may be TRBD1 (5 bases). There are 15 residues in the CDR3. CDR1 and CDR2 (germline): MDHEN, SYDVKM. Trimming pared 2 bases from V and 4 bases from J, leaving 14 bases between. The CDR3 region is CASSLSGGISTEAFF. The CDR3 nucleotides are TGTGCCAGCAGTTTAAGCGGGGGGATCTCCACTGAAGCTTTCTTT.

Here the CDR3 reads CASRRRLATDNNQPQHF. The CDR3 DNA sequence: TGTGCCAGCCGTAGACGCCTAGCGACAGATAACAATCAGCCCCAGCATTTT. The rearrangement uses TRBV7-6 and TRBJ1-5; D is possibly TRBD1 (5 bases). This CDR3 is built from 17 residues. V lost 8 bases and J lost 3, with 23 bases in between. Germline CDR1 is SGHVS and CDR2 is FNYEAQ. Full variable domain (rest looked up from reference TRBV7-6 and TRBJ1-5): GAGVSQSPRYKVTKRGQDVALRCDPISGHVSLYWYRQALGQGPEFLTYFNYEAQQDKSGLPNDRFSAERPEGSISTLTIQRTEQRDSAMYRCASRRRLATDNNQPQHFGDGTRLSIL.

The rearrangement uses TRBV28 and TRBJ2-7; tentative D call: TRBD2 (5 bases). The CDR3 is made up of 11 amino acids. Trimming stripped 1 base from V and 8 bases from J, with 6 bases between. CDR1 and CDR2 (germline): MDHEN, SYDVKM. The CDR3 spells CASSLFGKQYF. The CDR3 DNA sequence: TGTGCCAGCAGTTTATTCGGGAAGCAGTACTTC.

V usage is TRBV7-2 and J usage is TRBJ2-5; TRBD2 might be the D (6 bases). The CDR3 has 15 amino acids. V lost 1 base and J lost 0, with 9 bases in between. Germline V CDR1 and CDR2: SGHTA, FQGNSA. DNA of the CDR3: TGTGCCAGCAGCTTAGTGGGCGGGAACCAAGAGACCCAGTACTTC. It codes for CASSLVGGNQETQYF.

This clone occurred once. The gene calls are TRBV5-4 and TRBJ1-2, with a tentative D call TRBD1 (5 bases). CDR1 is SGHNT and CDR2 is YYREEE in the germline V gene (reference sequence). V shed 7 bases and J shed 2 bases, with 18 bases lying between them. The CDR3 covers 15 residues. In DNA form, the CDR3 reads TGTGCCAGCCGGTGGACAACCGCTACCAACTATGGCTACACCTTC. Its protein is CASRWTTATNYGYTF. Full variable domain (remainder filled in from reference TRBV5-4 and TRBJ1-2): ETGVTQSPTHLIKTRGQQVTLRCSSQSGHNTVSWYQQALGQGPQFIFQYYREEENGRGNFPPRFSGLQFPNYSSELNVNALELDDSALYLCASRWTTATNYGYTFGSGTRLTVV.

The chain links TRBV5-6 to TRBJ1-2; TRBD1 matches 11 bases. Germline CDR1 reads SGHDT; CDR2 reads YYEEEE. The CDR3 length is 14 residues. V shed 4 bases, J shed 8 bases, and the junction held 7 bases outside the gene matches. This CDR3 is CASSPGQGARGYTF. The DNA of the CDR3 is TGTGCCAGCAGCCCCGGACAGGGGGCAAGGGGCTACACCTTC.

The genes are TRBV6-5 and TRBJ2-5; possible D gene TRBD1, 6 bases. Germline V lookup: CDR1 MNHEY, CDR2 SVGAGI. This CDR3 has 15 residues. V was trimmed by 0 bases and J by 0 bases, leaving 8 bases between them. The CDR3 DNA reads TGTGCCAGCAGTTACTCCGGGACAAACCAAGAGACCCAGTACTTC. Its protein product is CASSYSGTNQETQYF.

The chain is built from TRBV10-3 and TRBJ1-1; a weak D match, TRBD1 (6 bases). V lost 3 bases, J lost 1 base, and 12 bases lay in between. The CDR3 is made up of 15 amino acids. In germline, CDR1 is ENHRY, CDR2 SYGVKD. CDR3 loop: CAISESGQQNTEAFF. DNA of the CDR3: TGTGCCATCAGTGAATCGGGACAACAGAACACTGAAGCTTTCTTT.

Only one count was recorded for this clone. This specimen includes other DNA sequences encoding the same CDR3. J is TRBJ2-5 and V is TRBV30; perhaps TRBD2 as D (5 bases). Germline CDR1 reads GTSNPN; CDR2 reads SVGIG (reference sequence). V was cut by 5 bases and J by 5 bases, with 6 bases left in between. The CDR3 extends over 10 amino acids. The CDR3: CAWSGETQYF. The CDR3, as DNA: TGTGCCTGGTCGGGGGAGACCCAGTACTTC.